Shown below are 5 T cell receptor beta chains from a single sample sequenced in a study of shared clonotypes between healthy human individuals. Positively selected for CCR7, the CD45RO-negative cells used as naive CD8 cells excluded terminally differentiated effector memory CD45RA+ cells. The protocol was immunoSEQ multiplex PCR, while the TCRdb copy is restricted to in-frame clones and leaves out a portion. The data contain about 820,000 clones, 92% of them singletons. The source material was naive CD8+ T cells sorted from blood. The receptors stem from a man aged 25-45 years in good health.

CDR3 coding DNA: TGTGCCAGCAGCTTAAACCCCAGCAATGAGCAGTTCTTC. Its translation: CASSLNPSNEQFF. V and J are TRBV7-3 and TRBJ2-1, with D hard to call. The V gene's germline CDR1 is SGHTA and CDR2 FQGTGA. The germline V and J ends were trimmed by 1 base and 6 bases, with 7 bases remaining between them. The CDR3 is 13 residues long. The full variable domain, rest sourced from reference TRBV7-3 and TRBJ2-1, is GAGVSQTPSNKVTEKGKYVELRCDPISGHTALYWYRQSLGQGPEFLIYFQGTGAADDSGLPNDRFFAVRPEGSVSTLKIQRTERGDSAVYLCASSLNPSNEQFFGPGTRLTVL.

The chain links TRBV13 to TRBJ2-2; no clear D gene. The germline gives CDR1 PRHDT, CDR2 FYEKMQ (reference sequence). The CDR3 extends over 12 amino acids. V lost 5 bases to trimming and J lost 7 bases, with 8 bases between them. This chain's CDR3 is CASSPTRGELFF. The CDR3 bases are TGTGCCAGCAGCCCCACACGCGGGGAGCTGTTTTTT.

The chain uses TRBV11-3 and TRBJ1-5; 7 bases align to TRBD1. This CDR3 comprises 15 residues. Trimming took 3 bases from V and 3 from J; bases not matched to a gene: 5. Germline-derived CDR1 and CDR2 are SGHNT and YENEEA. DNA of the CDR3: TGTGCCAGCAGCTTCCCAGGGGGGTACAATCAGCCCCAGCATTTT. It yields the protein CASSFPGGYNQPQHF.

The CDR3 is CASSLRPGGGQPQHF. The CDR3 nucleotides are TGTGCCAGCAGCTTAAGGCCCGGGGGGGGTCAGCCCCAGCATTTT. The J gene is TRBJ1-5, the V gene TRBV11-2, with D perhaps matching TRBD1 (5 bases). CDR3 size: 15 residues. V was clipped by 2 bases and J by 6 bases, with 14 bases between them. Germline V lookup: CDR1 SGHAT, CDR2 FQNNGV.

The V call is TRBV7-3, the J call TRBJ2-1, with a tentative D call TRBD2 (6 bases). V shed 1 base and J shed 8 bases, with 18 bases lying between them. CDR1 and CDR2 from the germline V gene are SGHTA and FQGTGA. The CDR3 covers 16 residues. The CDR3 sequence is CASSLSLAGRSDEQFF. The CDR3 nucleotides are TGTGCCAGCAGCTTAAGTCTTGCGGGAAGAAGCGATGAGCAGTTCTTC.